This TCR beta chain appears in the sequencing data of a study of blood T cell repertoires in COVID-19. About the study: Acute and convalescent COVID-19 samples came from the United States, Italy and Spain.

Original processing methods: Reference gene primer amplification gave estimated nucleated cell counts. The protocol was immunoSEQ multiplex PCR, while the TCRdb copy is restricted to in-frame clones and leaves out a portion. That table is the source of V, J and clone size, and D and trimming were worked out from the DNA. Counted here are approximately 270,000 clones, just over 85% occurring once; the ten biggest clones make up more than 1.5%. This receptor was identified in a man aged 40-55 years who had recovered from COVID-19. The sequenced sample consisted of PBMCs or T cells enriched from blood (not recorded which).

In DNA form, the CDR3 reads TGTGCCAGCAGCTTACTCCAGGGGGACACTGAAGCTTTCTTT. Translation: CASSLLQGDTEAFF. This chain joins TRBV7-8 and TRBJ1-1, with 7 positions matching TRBD1. In germline, CDR1 is SGHVS, CDR2 FQNEAQ. V lost 2 bases and J lost 3; bases outside the gene matches: 3. The CDR3 covers 14 residues.